These T cell receptor beta chains were read from a single sample in a study of tumor and adjacent non-tumor tissue in lung cancer. TCRdb fed the multiplex PCR reads into MiXCR, producing one record per CDR3 protein. The data contain approximately 75,000 distinct CDR3 sequences, 60% to 80% of them singletons. The sequenced material came from lung tumor tissue. These receptors were taken from a woman in her fifties or sixties with non-small cell lung cancer. Each CDR3 is given with its conserved first and last residue.

V: TRBV6-1; J: TRBJ1-6; CDR3: CTSSEGVVGDSPLHF
V: TRBV6-2/TRBV6-3; J: TRBJ2-2; CDR3: CASSAGSGTASIGELFF
V: TRBV11-1; J: TRBJ2-2; CDR3: CASSLEGPNTGKLLF
V: TRBV20-1; J: TRBJ2-6; CDR3: CSARSRGEANVLIF
V: TRBV29-1; J: TRBJ2-7; CDR3: CSVDEPGLAGVNNELYF
V: TRBV29-1; J: TRBJ1-2; CDR3: CSVEALSEAGYGCTF
V: TRBV12-3/TRBV12-4; J: TRBJ1-4; CDR3: CASSSATGSGDILFF
V: TRBV6-1; J: TRBJ1-1; CDR3: CASNTSGTGTTEAFF
V: TRBV30; J: TRBJ1-4; CDR3: CTWSWRGWDENLFF
V: TRBV6-6; J: TRBJ1-1; CDR3: CASRPGQENIEAIF
V: TRBV11-3; J: TRBJ1-4; CDR3: CVSSLDAANEKLFF
V: TRBV11-3; J: TRBJ2-7; CDR3: CASSSGTGEAEQYF
V: TRBV6-2/TRBV6-3; J: TRBJ2-7; CDR3: CASSYQDSSYEQYF
V: TRBV29-1; J: TRBJ2-3; CDR3: CSIGRDPQYF
V: TRBV4-1; J: TRBJ1-2; CDR3: CASSARQGTYPNYGYTF
V: TRBV6-5; J: TRBJ1-1; CDR3: CASSYYDGRQGNTETLF
V: TRBV12-3/TRBV12-4; J: TRBJ2-1; CDR3: CASSLARGNEPFF
V: TRBV11-2; J: TRBJ1-5; CDR3: CAYSFDGLSNQPQHF
V: TRBV20-1; J: TRBJ2-1; CDR3: CSARSRTTSSYNEQFF
V: TRBV12-3/TRBV12-4; J: TRBJ2-2; CDR3: CASSTPSPPNTGEPFF
V: TRBV28; J: TRBJ2-1; CDR3: CASSFLAPTYNEQFF
V: TRBV6-5; J: NA; CDR3: CASSYSDREGQPQYF
V: TRBV12-3/TRBV12-4; J: TRBJ1-4; CDR3: CASIFGIPNEKLFF
V: TRBV12-3/TRBV12-4; J: TRBJ1-5; CDR3: CASSRPWTDNQAQHF
V: TRBV6-1; J: TRBJ2-3; CDR3: CGRSEGVALPTDTQYF
V: TRBV13; J: TRBJ2-5; CDR3: CASSLWGSETHYF
V: TRBV30; J: TRBJ2-3; CDR3: CAWRHAGGTDTQYF
V: TRBV20-1; J: TRBJ1-1; CDR3: CSAMSVYTEAFF
V: TRBV6-2/TRBV6-3; J: TRBJ2-7; CDR3: CVSTVRENREQYF
V: TRBV6-1; J: TRBJ2-1; CDR3: CASSPLEGGGNEQFF
V: TRBV19; J: TRBJ2-4; CDR3: CASSITGAMPKNIQYF
V: TRBV7-9; J: TRBJ1-5; CDR3: CANSSQGYNQPQHF
V: TRBV10-2; J: TRBJ2-7; CDR3: CASSGGNEQYF
V: TRBV10-3; J: TRBJ2-7; CDR3: CAIRAEDRGDYKQYF
V: TRBV5-1; J: TRBJ2-7; CDR3: CASSLIRDHVVGRSPSSYEQYF
V: TRBV12-3/TRBV12-4; J: TRBJ2-1; CDR3: CAGSMTGKYNDQFF
V: TRBV11-2; J: TRBJ2-7; CDR3: CASSLSSTERYF
V: TRBV6-5; J: TRBJ1-1; CDR3: CASNYGGLGTEAFF
V: TRBV30; J: TRBJ2-1; CDR3: CAWTTSSNEQFF
V: TRBV4-2; J: TRBJ2-3; CDR3: CASSQEGGLTESDTQYF
V: TRBV6-5; J: TRBJ1-2; CDR3: CASLGSVWGAAYGHTF
V: TRBV7-8; J: TRBJ2-1; CDR3: CASSLEREQWGNEQFF
V: TRBV12-3/TRBV12-4; J: TRBJ2-1; CDR3: CASFPGGQNLINAQFF
V: TRBV28; J: TRBJ2-7; CDR3: CVSGLWLGNYEQYF
V: TRBV20-1; J: TRBJ2-7; CDR3: CSARGREPYEQYF
V: TRBV11-2; J: TRBJ1-6; CDR3: CAGNSRDSHNSPLHF
V: TRBV25-1; J: TRBJ1-4; CDR3: CASSEAEKLFF
V: TRBV5-1; J: TRBJ2-5; CDR3: CASSFWGPEETQYF
V: TRBV11-2; J: TRBJ2-3; CDR3: CASTPLVWAWTSGRCTDTQYF
V: TRBV4-2; J: TRBJ2-5; CDR3: CVSNPRLAGNQETQYF
V: TRBV29-1; J: TRBJ2-6; CDR3: CGVVGGPSSGANVLTF
V: TRBV6-1; J: TRBJ1-5; CDR3: CASSEDEGGGNQPHHF
V: TRBV12-3/TRBV12-4; J: TRBJ1-5; CDR3: CASIPDKGYNQPQHF
V: TRBV6-1; J: TRBJ2-5; CDR3: CASNQRQGSLAETQYF
V: TRBV10-2; J: TRBJ1-5; CDR3: CASSELDIIQPQRF
V: TRBV10-1; J: TRBJ2-3; CDR3: CASSRHHTGTQYF
V: TRBV6-2/TRBV6-3; J: TRBJ2-7; CDR3: CASSFSAGGTYEQYF
V: TRBV12-3/TRBV12-4; J: TRBJ1-2; CDR3: CASSPTRIVSNYGCTF
V: TRBV12-3/TRBV12-4; J: TRBJ1-5; CDR3: CASRGQGGNQSQHF